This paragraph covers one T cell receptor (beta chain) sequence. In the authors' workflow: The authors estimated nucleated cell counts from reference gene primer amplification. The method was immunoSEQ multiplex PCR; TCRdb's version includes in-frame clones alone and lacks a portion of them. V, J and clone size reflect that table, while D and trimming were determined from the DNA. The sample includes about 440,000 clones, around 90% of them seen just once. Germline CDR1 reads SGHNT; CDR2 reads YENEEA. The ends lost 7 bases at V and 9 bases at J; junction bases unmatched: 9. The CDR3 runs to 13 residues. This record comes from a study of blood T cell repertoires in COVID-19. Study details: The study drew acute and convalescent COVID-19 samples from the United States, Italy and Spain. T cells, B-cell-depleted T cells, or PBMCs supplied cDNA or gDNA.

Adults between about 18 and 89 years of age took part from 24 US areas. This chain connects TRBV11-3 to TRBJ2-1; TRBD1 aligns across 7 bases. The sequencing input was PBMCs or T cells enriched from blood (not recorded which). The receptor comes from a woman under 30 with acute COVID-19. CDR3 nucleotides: TGTGCCAGCAATTACAGGGGTGGGCGTGAGCAGTTCTTC. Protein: CASNYRGGREQFF. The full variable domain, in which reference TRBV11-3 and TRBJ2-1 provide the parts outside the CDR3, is EAGVVQSPRYKIIEKKQPVAFWCNPISGHNTLYWYLQNLGQGPELLIRYENEEAVDDSQLPKDRFSAERLKGVDSTLKIQPAELGDSAVYLCASNYRGGREQFFGPGTRLTVL.